The 31 T cell receptor beta chains presented below share a single source sample, sequenced in a study of T cell responses to AZD1222 COVID-19 vaccine. The repertoire was sequenced with immunoSEQ multiplex PCR; TCRdb's copy has only in-frame clones and lacks some. The data show approximately 90,000 clones, approximately 91% seen once. Here the sequenced sample was peripheral blood, taken on day 0 of AZD1222 vaccination. These receptors came from an adult in good health.

J is TRBJ1-6 and V is TRBV25-1; weak D call: TRBD1 (5 bases). The CDR3 sequence is 13 residues long. The V end lost 5 bases, the J end lost 8 bases, and 10 bases lay between the germline ends. Germline V gene sequence: CDR1 MGHDK, CDR2 SYGVNS. The CDR3 nucleotides read TGTGCCAGCAGTCAGGGTGGGGATTCACCCCTCCACTTT. This encodes CASSQGGDSPLHF.

J is TRBJ1-3 and V is TRBV2; D ambiguous. The CDR3 contains 12 residues. V dropped 6 bases and J dropped 1 base, with 4 bases sitting between them. Per the germline V gene, CDR1 is SNHLY and CDR2 is FYNNEI. CDR3 nucleotides: TGTGCCAGCAGCTTGTCTGGAAACACCATATATTTT. Translated: CASSLSGNTIYF.

This chain connects TRBV28 to TRBJ2-7; 8 bases match TRBD1. After removal of 8 bases from V and 6 bases from J, the junction contained 9 bases not matched to a gene. Germline CDR1 is MDHEN and CDR2 is SYDVKM. There are 13 residues in the CDR3. CDR3 in amino acids: CASSRGRSLEQYF. DNA of the CDR3: TGTGCCAGCTCCAGGGGGCGATCTCTCGAGCAGTACTTC.

The V and J genes are TRBV5-1 and TRBJ1-1, with 8 bases matching TRBD1. V gave up 3 bases and J gave up 4 bases; unmatched junction bases: 2. Germline CDR1 SGHRS, CDR2 YFSETQ. CDR3 length equals 13 residues. CDR3 nucleotides: TGCGCCAGCAGCTCGGACAGGGCCACTGAAGCTTTCTTT. Its protein product is CASSSDRATEAFF.

The chain links TRBV15 to TRBJ2-1; TRBD1 agrees at 7 bases. The CDR3 is 16 amino acids. CDR1 is LNHNV, CDR2 YYDKDF, per germline (reference sequence). V gave up 1 base and J gave up 2 bases; unmatched junction bases: 5. The CDR3 loop is CATSRGTGQTYNEQFF. CDR3 coding DNA: TGTGCCACCAGCAGAGGAACGGGACAGACCTACAATGAGCAGTTCTTC.

This chain uses TRBV6-5 with TRBJ2-7; D unclear. Germline V CDR1 and CDR2: MNHEY, SVGAGI. V lost 2 bases to trimming and J lost 2 bases, with 10 bases between them. The CDR3 is 14 residues long. The CDR3 loop is CASSYEANPYEQYF. The DNA of the CDR3 is TGTGCCAGCAGTTACGAGGCCAACCCCTACGAGCAGTACTTC.

The gene calls are TRBV27 and TRBJ1-1; possible D gene TRBD1, 6 bases. Trimming removed 8 bases at V and 6 bases at J, with 19 bases between. This CDR3 is built from 14 residues. Per the germline V gene, CDR1 is MNHEY and CDR2 is SMNVEV (reference sequence). Here the CDR3 DNA reads TGTGCCAGCGGACTACAGGGAAGGGGCGCTGAAGCTTTCTTT. This encodes CASGLQGRGAEAFF.

This clone was seen only once. The V gene is TRBV2, the J gene TRBJ2-7, with 7 bases that match TRBD2. V lost 3 bases to trimming and J lost 2 bases; unmatched junction nucleotides: 7. CDR1 and CDR2 from the germline V gene are SNHLY and FYNNEI. The CDR3 has 15 amino acids. CDR3 sequence (DNA): TGTGCCAGCAGTGATACTACCGGGACTACCTACGAGCAGTACTTC. Protein sequence: CASSDTTGTTYEQYF.

The chain couples TRBV2 to TRBJ2-3; 11 bases fit TRBD2. Per germline, CDR1 SNHLY and CDR2 FYNNEI. Trimming at V came to 10 bases and at J to 2 bases, leaving 8 bases not matched to a gene. CDR3 length: 15 amino acids. The CDR3 DNA sequence: TGTGCCACTTCGACGACTAGCGGGGCCACAGATACGCAGTATTTT. It codes for CATSTTSGATDTQYF.

The chain uses TRBV6-5 and TRBJ1-1; 8 nucleotides match TRBD1. Trimming took 6 bases from V and 2 from J; bases not matched to a gene: 5. The CDR3 runs 14 residues. Germline-derived CDR1 and CDR2 are MNHEY and SVGAGI. This CDR3 reads CASRVGQGNTEAFF. The CDR3 DNA reads as TGTGCCAGCAGGGTCGGACAGGGCAACACTGAAGCTTTCTTT.

The chain has TRBV5-4 and TRBJ1-2; D is uncertain. Looked up from germline, CDR1 is SGHNT and CDR2 is YYREEE (reference sequence). This CDR3 is built from 16 residues. V was clipped by 8 bases and J by 2 bases, with 22 bases between them. CDR3 protein: CASSTKTTTENYGYTF. The CDR3 nucleotides are TGTGCCAGTTCGACGAAAACTACGACGGAAAACTATGGCTACACCTTC.

This chain connects TRBV5-1 to TRBJ2-7; D not resolved. CDR1 is SGHRS and CDR2 is YFSETQ in the germline V gene. The CDR3 is made up of 11 amino acids. V lost 2 bases and J 5 bases, leaving 5 bases between the germline ends. The CDR3 loop reads CASSFSDEQYF. CDR3 DNA sequence: TGCGCCAGCAGCTTTTCGGACGAGCAGTACTTC.

The chain joins TRBV6-5 to TRBJ2-7; TRBD2 might be the D (6 bases). The CDR3 consists of 15 residues. V was cut by 5 bases and J by 5 bases, with 19 bases left in between. Germline V gene sequence: CDR1 MNHEY, CDR2 SVGAGI. For the CDR3, the DNA is TGTGCCAGCAGTACCGGGGTTGACGGGGGAAACGAGCAGTACTTC. The encoded protein is CASSTGVDGGNEQYF.

The chain has TRBV9 and TRBJ2-2, with unresolved D. The CDR3 consists of 17 residues. Germline CDR1 and CDR2: SGDLS and YYNGEE. V was shortened by 4 bases and J by 0 bases, with 16 bases between the two germline ends. The CDR3 region has the DNA TGTGCCAGCAGCTATACCGTGACCGGATCGAACACCGGGGAGCTGTTTTTT. Its protein product is CASSYTVTGSNTGELFF.

This rearrangement joins TRBV5-6 to TRBJ2-1; no definite D call. The CDR3 covers 16 residues. V lost 0 bases, J lost 0 bases, and 10 bases lay in between. The germline CDR1 and CDR2 sequences are SGHDT and YYEEEE. The CDR3 loop is CASSLEGTSSYNEQFF. DNA of the CDR3: TGTGCCAGCAGCTTGGAGGGAACGAGCTCCTACAATGAGCAGTTCTTC.

This clone has only a few counts. This chain uses TRBV11-1 with TRBJ1-1, with D perhaps matching TRBD1 (6 bases). The germline V gene has CDR1 SGHAT and CDR2 FQDESV (reference sequence). The CDR3 length is 15 residues. V gave up 4 bases and J gave up 1 base, with 13 bases separating them. The CDR3 DNA reads TGTGCCAGCAGCTCACGGGGGCCCCGGAACACTGAAGCTTTCTTT. Translation gives CASSSRGPRNTEAFF.

The V call is TRBV6-6, the J call TRBJ2-7; possible D gene TRBD2, 5 bases. The germline V gene has CDR1 MNHNY and CDR2 SVGAGI (reference sequence). V lost 7 bases and J lost 0, with 13 bases in between. The CDR3 has 14 amino acids. DNA for the CDR3: TGTGCCAGCACAAATCCGGGGATCTCCTACGAGCAGTACTTC. It yields the protein CASTNPGISYEQYF.

The chain carries TRBV2 and TRBJ1-1; D is undetermined. Trimming pared 5 bases from V and 1 base from J, leaving 11 bases between. CDR3 length: 14 amino acids. Germline values: CDR1 SNHLY, CDR2 FYNNEI. The CDR3 sequence is CASSSMIQNTEAFF. The CDR3 DNA follows: TGTGCCAGCAGTTCTATGATACAGAACACTGAAGCTTTCTTT.

Points on this clone: The same CDR3 arises from other DNA sequences in this sample as well. This chain links TRBV30 with TRBJ1-3, with D hard to call. The CDR3 contains 13 residues. Trimming took off 0 bases at V and 0 bases at J, with 3 bases between the two ends. CDR1 is GTSNPN, CDR2 SVGIG, per germline (reference sequence). The CDR3 bases are TGTGCCTGGAGTGTAAACTCTGGAAACACCATATATTTT. The encoded protein is CAWSVNSGNTIYF.

The chain employs TRBV11-2 and TRBJ2-1; 7 nucleotides match TRBD2. Germline values: CDR1 SGHAT, CDR2 FQNNGV. The CDR3 sequence is 13 residues long. V was pared by 3 bases and J by 6 bases, with 2 bases of the junction left unmatched. The CDR3 DNA sequence: TGTGCCAGCAGCTTCGGCGGGGGCAATGAGCAGTTCTTC. Translated, it gives CASSFGGGNEQFF.

The chain couples TRBV6-5 to TRBJ2-3; D is perhaps TRBD1 (6 bases). Trimming shortened V by 6 bases and J by 7 bases, and 17 bases separated the two germline ends. CDR3 length: 14 amino acids. Germline V lookup: CDR1 MNHEY, CDR2 SVGAGI. CDR3 nucleotide sequence: TGTGCCAGCAGAGGACAGCCGTTTGAACATACGCAGTATTTT. Amino acids: CASRGQPFEHTQYF.

V and J are TRBV24-1 and TRBJ2-5; TRBD1 matches at 7 bases. Trimming took 0 bases from V and 2 from J; bases not matched to a gene: 11. Germline V gene data show CDR1 as KGHDR and CDR2 as SFDVKD. CDR3 length equals 18 residues. CDR3 region: CATSDLPDPRTGQETQYF. CDR3 sequence (DNA): TGTGCCACCAGTGATTTGCCTGACCCCCGGACAGGACAAGAGACCCAGTACTTC.

This chain connects TRBV18 to TRBJ2-7; no definite D call. The CDR3 is made up of 13 amino acids. Germline loops: CDR1 KGHSH, CDR2 LQKENI. The V gene lost 2 bases and the J gene lost 4 bases, with 9 bases spanning the gap. The DNA of the CDR3 is TGTGCCAGCTCACCAGGGGTCCATTACGAGCAGTACTTC. Amino acid sequence: CASSPGVHYEQYF.

The V call is TRBV6-2 or TRBV6-3, the J call TRBJ1-2; 9 nucleotides agree with TRBD1. V lost 5 bases, J lost 13 bases, and 11 bases stayed unmatched. Germline lookup yields CDR1 MNHEY and CDR2 SVGEGT. CDR3 length equals 13 residues. CDR3 region: CASSLGTGIILTF. CDR3 nucleotide sequence: TGTGCCAGCAGTCTCGGGACAGGGATAATCCTCACCTTC.

The chain is built from TRBV30 and TRBJ1-1, with D hard to call. The germline V gene has CDR1 GTSNPN and CDR2 SVGIG (reference sequence). V dropped 3 bases and J dropped 1 base, with 6 bases sitting between them. The CDR3 consists of 12 residues. The CDR3: CAWRRRNTEAFF. The CDR3 nucleotides are TGTGCCTGGAGGAGGAGGAACACTGAAGCTTTCTTT.

The CDR3 is CASSPAQGNYGYTF. CDR3 nucleotide sequence: TGCGCCAGCAGCCCGGCCCAGGGGAACTATGGCTACACCTTC. The V and J genes are TRBV5-1 and TRBJ1-2; TRBD1 is a possible D gene (6 bases). The germline V gene has CDR1 SGHRS and CDR2 YFSETQ. CDR3 length: 14 residues. V lost 4 bases, J lost 2 bases, and 12 bases lay in between.

The chain joins TRBV5-4 to TRBJ1-3; perhaps TRBD1 as D (6 bases). V lost 4 bases, J lost 2 bases, and 10 bases lay in between. Germline V lookup: CDR1 SGHNT, CDR2 YYREEE (reference sequence). This CDR3 is 14 amino acids long. CDR3 coding DNA: TGTGCCAGCAGCCGGGGGACAACTGGAAACACCATATATTTT. It is translated as CASSRGTTGNTIYF.

This sequence joins TRBV2 and TRBJ2-7; D is unresolved. V shed 6 bases and J shed 5 bases, with 5 bases lying between them. Germline V gives CDR1 SNHLY, CDR2 FYNNEI. CDR3 length: 10 amino acids. The chain's CDR3 is CASRTNEQYF. DNA of the CDR3: TGTGCCAGCAGGACAAACGAGCAGTACTTC.

The rearrangement joins TRBV7-9 to TRBJ1-2; possible D gene TRBD1, 5 bases. Germline CDR1 SEHNR, CDR2 FQNEAQ (reference sequence). CDR3 length: 14 amino acids. V was clipped by 0 bases and J by 7 bases, with 12 bases between them. The CDR3 sequence is CASSLAGESGGYTF. CDR3 nucleotide sequence: TGTGCCAGCAGCTTAGCAGGGGAGTCCGGTGGCTACACCTTC.

V usage is TRBV9 and J usage is TRBJ2-3, with D possibly TRBD2 on 5 matching bases. Trimming removed 6 bases from V and 4 bases from J, with 18 bases in between. The CDR3 consists of 15 residues. The germline CDR1 and CDR2 sequences are SGDLS and YYNGEE. This CDR3 is CASTPRTGYPDTQYF. The CDR3 nucleotides read TGTGCCAGCACCCCCAGAACGGGATACCCAGATACGCAGTATTTT.

This chain links TRBV6-5 with TRBJ1-2; 8 nucleotides agree with TRBD1. Germline V gives CDR1 MNHEY, CDR2 SVGAGI. The CDR3 totals 15 residues. Trimming removed 2 bases from V and 4 bases from J; junction bases left unmatched: 6. CDR3: CASSYRGQGSYGYTF. The CDR3 coding sequence is TGTGCCAGCAGTTACCGCGGACAGGGATCCTATGGCTACACCTTC.